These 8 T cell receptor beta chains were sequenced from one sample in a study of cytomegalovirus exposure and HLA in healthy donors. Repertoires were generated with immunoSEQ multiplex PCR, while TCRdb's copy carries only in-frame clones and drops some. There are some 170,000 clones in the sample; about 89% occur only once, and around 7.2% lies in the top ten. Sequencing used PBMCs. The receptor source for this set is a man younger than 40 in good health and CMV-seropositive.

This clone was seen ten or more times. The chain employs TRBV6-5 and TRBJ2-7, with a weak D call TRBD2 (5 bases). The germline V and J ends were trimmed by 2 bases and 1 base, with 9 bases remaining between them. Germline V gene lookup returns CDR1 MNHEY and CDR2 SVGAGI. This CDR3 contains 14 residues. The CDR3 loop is CASSYKEGSYEQYF. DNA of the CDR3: TGTGCCAGCAGTTACAAAGAGGGTTCCTACGAGCAGTACTTC.

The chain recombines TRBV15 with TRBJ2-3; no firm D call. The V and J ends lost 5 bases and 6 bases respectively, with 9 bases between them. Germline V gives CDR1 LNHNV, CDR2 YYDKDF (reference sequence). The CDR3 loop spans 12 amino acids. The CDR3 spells CATSRLIDTQYF. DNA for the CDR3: TGTGCCACCAGCCGTTTGATTGATACGCAGTATTTT.

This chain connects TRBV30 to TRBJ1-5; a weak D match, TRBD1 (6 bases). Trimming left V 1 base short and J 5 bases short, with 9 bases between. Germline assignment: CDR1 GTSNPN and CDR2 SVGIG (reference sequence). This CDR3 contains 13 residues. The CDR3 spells CAWSASGDQPQHF. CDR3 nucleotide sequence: TGTGCCTGGAGTGCCTCAGGGGATCAGCCCCAGCATTTT. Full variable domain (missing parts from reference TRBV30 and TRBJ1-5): SQTIHQWPATLVQPVGSPLSLECTVEGTSNPNLYWYRQAAGRGLQLLFYSVGIGQISSEVPQNLSASRPQDRQFILSSKKLLLSDSGFYLCAWSASGDQPQHFGDGTRLSIL.

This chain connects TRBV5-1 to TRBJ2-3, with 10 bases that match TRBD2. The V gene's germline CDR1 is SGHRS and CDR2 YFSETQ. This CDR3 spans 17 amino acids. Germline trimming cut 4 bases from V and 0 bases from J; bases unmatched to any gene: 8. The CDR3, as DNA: TGCGCCAGCAGCCTACTCACTAGCGGGACTAGCACAGATACGCAGTATTTT. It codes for CASSLLTSGTSTDTQYF.

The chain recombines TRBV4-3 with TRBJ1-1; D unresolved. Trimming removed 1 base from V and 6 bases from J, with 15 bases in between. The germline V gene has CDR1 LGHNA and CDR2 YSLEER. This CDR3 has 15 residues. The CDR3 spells CASSQGPGRFAEAFF. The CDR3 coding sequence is TGCGCCAGCAGCCAAGGACCGGGTAGGTTCGCTGAAGCTTTCTTT.

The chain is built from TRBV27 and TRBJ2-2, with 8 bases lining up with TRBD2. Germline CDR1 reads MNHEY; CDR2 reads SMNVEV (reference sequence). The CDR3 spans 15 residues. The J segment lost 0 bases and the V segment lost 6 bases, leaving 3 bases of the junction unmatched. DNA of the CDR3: TGTGCCAGCAGGCTAGCGGGCTCGAACACCGGGGAGCTGTTTTTT. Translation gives CASRLAGSNTGELFF.

The CDR3 sequence is CASSPTTGGIEQFF. DNA of the CDR3: TGTGCCAGCAGCCCGACGACAGGGGGAATCGAGCAGTTCTTC. J is TRBJ2-1 and V is TRBV11-2; 9 bases map to TRBD1. Germline V gene data show CDR1 as SGHAT and CDR2 as FQNNGV. J gave up 10 bases and V 5 bases, and 9 bases lay outside the gene matches. The CDR3 sequence is 14 residues long. The whole variable domain, remainder taken from reference TRBV11-2 and TRBJ2-1, is EAGVAQSPRYKIIEKRQSVAFWCNPISGHATLYWYQQILGQGPKLLIQFQNNGVVDDSQLPKDRFSAERLKGVDSTLKIQPAKLEDSAVYLCASSPTTGGIEQFFGPGTRLTVL.

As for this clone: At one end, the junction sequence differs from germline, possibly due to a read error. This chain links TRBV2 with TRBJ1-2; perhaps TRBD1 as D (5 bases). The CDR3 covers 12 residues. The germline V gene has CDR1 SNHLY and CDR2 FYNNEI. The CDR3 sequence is CARSRDHYGYTF. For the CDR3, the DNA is TGTGCCCGCAGCCGGGACCACTATGGCTACACCTTC.